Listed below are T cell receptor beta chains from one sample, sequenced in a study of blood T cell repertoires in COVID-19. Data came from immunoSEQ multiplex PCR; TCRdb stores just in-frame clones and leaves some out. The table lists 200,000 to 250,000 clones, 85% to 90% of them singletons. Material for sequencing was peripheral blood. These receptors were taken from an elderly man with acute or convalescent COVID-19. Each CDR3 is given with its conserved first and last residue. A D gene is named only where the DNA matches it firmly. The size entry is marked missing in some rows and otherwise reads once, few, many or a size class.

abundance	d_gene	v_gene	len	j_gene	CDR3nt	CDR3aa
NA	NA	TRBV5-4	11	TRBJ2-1	TGTGCCAGCAGCTTGGCCAGTGAGCAGTTCTTC	CASSLASEQFF
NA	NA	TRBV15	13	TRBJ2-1	TGTGCCACCAGCAAGGGTCTAGGGGGTGAGCAGTTCTTC	CATSKGLGGEQFF
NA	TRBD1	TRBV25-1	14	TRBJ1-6	TGTGCCAGCAGTGCCGGGACAGGTGAATCACCCCTCCACTTT	CASSAGTGESPLHF
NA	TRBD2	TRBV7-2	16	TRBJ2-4	TGTGCCAGCAGCCTAGCTGGGAGGGTCGGGGAAAACATTCAGTACTTC	CASSLAGRVGENIQYF
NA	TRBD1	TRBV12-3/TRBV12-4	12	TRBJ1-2	TGTGCCAGCACCCGCCAGGGGGATGGCTACACCTTC	CASTRQGDGYTF
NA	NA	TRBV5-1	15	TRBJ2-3	TGCGCCAGCAGCTTGATGCTAGCCGGGACAGATACGCAGTATTTT	CASSLMLAGTDTQYF
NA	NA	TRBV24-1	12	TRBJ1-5	TGTGCCACCAGTGACAACAATCAGCCCCAGCATTTT	CATSDNNQPQHF
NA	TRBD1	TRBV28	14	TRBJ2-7	TGTGCCAGCATGCGACAGGGGGCGTCCTACGAGCAGTACTTC	CASMRQGASYEQYF
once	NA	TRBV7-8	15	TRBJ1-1	TGTGCCAGCAGCTTAGGAGGGCGGGGGAACACTGAAGCTTTCTTT	CASSLGGRGNTEAFF
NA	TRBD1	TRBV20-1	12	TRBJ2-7	TGCAGTGCTAGTCTTACGGGACAGGGGAGTCATTTC	CSASLTGQGSHF
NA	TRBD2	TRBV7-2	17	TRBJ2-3	TGTGCCAGCAGCCAGGTGGCGGGAGGGGCGGGCACAGATACGCAGTATTTT	CASSQVAGGAGTDTQYF
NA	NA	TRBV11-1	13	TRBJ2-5	TGTGCCAGCAGCTTAATAGCCGGCGAGACCCAGTACTTC	CASSLIAGETQYF
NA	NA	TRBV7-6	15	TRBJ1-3	TGTGCCAGCAGTCCAGGGAACGGGGGAGCAAACACCATATATTTT	CASSPGNGGANTIYF
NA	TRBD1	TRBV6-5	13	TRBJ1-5	TGTGCCAGCACTCGAGGGGACAGCCGGGCCCAGCATTTT	CASTRGDSRAQHF
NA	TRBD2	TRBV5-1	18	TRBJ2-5	TGCGCCAGCAGCCGGGGACTAGCGGGAGAGGGGGACCGGGAGACCCAGTACTTC	CASSRGLAGEGDRETQYF
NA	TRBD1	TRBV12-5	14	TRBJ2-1	TGTGCTAGTGGCTTACAGGGGCTCTACAATGAGCAGTTCTTC	CASGLQGLYNEQFF
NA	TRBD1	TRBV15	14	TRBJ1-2	TGTGCCACCAGCAGAGGACAGGGGGCCTATGGCTACACCTTC	CATSRGQGAYGYTF
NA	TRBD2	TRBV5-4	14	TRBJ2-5	TGTGCCAGCAGCCCCCCGGGAGGGGGGGAGACCCAGTACTTC	CASSPPGGGETQYF
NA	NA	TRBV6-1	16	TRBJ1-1	TGTGCCAGCAGTGAAGTCTCGGGGGTTTTCAACACTGAAGCTTTCTTT	CASSEVSGVFNTEAFF
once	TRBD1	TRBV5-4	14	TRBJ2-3	TGTGCCAGCACCCTAAAGACAGGGACAGATACGCAGTATTTT	CASTLKTGTDTQYF
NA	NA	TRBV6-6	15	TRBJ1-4	TGTGCCAGCACCTCCCGGGCAGGGGAGGGTGAAAAACTGTTTTTT	CASTSRAGEGEKLFF
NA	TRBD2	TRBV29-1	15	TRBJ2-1	TGCAGCGTTGAATTCGTGGCGGGAGGAACGAATGAGCAGTTCTTC	CSVEFVAGGTNEQFF
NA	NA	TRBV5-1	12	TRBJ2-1	TGCGCCAGCAGCAGAGCGGTCGATGAGCAGTTCTTC	CASSRAVDEQFF
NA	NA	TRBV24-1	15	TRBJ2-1	TGTGCCACCAGTGATGCAAGGAGGTCGGACAATGAGCAGTTCTTC	CATSDARRSDNEQFF
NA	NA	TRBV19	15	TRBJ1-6	TGTGCCAGTAGGATACAGGGCTCCTATAATTCACCCCTCCACTTT	CASRIQGSYNSPLHF
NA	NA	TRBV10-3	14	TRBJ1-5	TGTGCCATCAGTGAAAGAGGGGGTAGTCAGCCCCAGCATTTT	CAISERGGSQPQHF
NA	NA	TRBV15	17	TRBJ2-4	TGTGCCACCAGCAGAGATGGGCGGGGAGCGAGTTCGAACATTCAGTACTTC	CATSRDGRGASSNIQYF
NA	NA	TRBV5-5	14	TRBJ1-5	TGTGCCAGCAGCTTGGGTGGGAGCCATCAGCCCCAGCATTTT	CASSLGGSHQPQHF
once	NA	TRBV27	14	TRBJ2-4	TGTGCCAGCAGTTTAACGGGGGCCAAAAACATTCAGTACTTC	CASSLTGAKNIQYF
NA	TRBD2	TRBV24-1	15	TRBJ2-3	TGTGCCACCAGTGATCCTAGCGGGCCCACAGATACGCAGTATTTT	CATSDPSGPTDTQYF
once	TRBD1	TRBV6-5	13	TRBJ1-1	TGTGCCACCAGGGACAGGGCATTGACTGAAGCTTTCTTT	CATRDRALTEAFF
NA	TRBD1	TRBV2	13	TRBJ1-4	TGTGCCAGCAGGACAGGGGAGGACGAAAAACTGTTTTTT	CASRTGEDEKLFF
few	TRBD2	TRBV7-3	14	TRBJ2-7	TGTGCCAGCAGCTTAAAGGCGGGGGTTCACGAGCAGTACTTC	CASSLKAGVHEQYF
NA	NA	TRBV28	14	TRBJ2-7	TGTGCCAGCAGGGGGGCATTAAACATCTACGAGCAGTACTTC	CASRGALNIYEQYF
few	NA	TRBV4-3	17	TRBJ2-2	TGCGCCAGCAGCCAAGATCCGGGGAAGCGTAACACCGGGGAGCTGTTTTTT	CASSQDPGKRNTGELFF
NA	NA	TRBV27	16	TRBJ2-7	TGTGCCAGCAGTTCTCCCTCTAGCGCCTTCTCCTACGAGCAGTACTTC	CASSSPSSAFSYEQYF
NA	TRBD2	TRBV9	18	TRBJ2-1	TGTGCCAGCAGCGTTCTTCCAACGGCGGGAGGGTCGGAACGGGAGCAGTTCTTC	CASSVLPTAGGSEREQFF
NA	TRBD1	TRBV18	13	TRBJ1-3	TGTGCCAGCTCACCGGGACAGGGAGACACCATATATTTT	CASSPGQGDTIYF
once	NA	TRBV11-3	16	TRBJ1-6	TGTGCCAGCAGCTCTCTCCGTTCGTCCTATAATTCACCCCTCCACTTT	CASSSLRSSYNSPLHF
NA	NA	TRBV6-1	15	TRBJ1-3	TGTGCCAGCAGTGAAGTACCGCGCTCTGGAAACACCATATATTTT	CASSEVPRSGNTIYF
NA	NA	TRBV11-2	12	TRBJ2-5	TGTGCCAGCAGCTTATTGGGGGGTTCCCAGTACTTC	CASSLLGGSQYF
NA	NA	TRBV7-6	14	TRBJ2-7	TGTGCCAGCAGCTTAGACCACTTTTCCTACGAGCAGTACTTC	CASSLDHFSYEQYF
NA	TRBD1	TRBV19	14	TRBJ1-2	TGTGCCAGTAGGCTAGGGACAGGGAACTATGGCTACACCTTC	CASRLGTGNYGYTF
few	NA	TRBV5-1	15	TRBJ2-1	TGCGCCAGCAGATCCGGAGGGCCTGAAAGCAATGAGCAGTTCTTC	CASRSGGPESNEQFF
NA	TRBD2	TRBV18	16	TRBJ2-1	TGTGCCAGCTCCCCACTAGCGGGGGGGGACTACAATGAGCAGTTCTTC	CASSPLAGGDYNEQFF
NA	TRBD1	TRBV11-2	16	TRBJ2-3	TGTGCCAGCAGCTTGGGCCGGGACAGGGTTAGAGATACGCAGTATTTT	CASSLGRDRVRDTQYF
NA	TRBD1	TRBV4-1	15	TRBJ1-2	TGCGCCAGCAGCCAAGATGGGACAGGCCTCTATGGCTACACCTTC	CASSQDGTGLYGYTF
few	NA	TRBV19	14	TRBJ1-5	TGTGCCAGTAGTAAGAGCAGGATGAATCAGCCCCAGCATTTT	CASSKSRMNQPQHF
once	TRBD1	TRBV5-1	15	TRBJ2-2	TGCGCCAGCAGGACAGGGGTCCCAAACACCGGGGAGCTGTTTTTT	CASRTGVPNTGELFF
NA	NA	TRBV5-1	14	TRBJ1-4	TGCGCCAGTGGGGAGGGGAGGACTAATGAAAAACTGTTTTTT	CASGEGRTNEKLFF
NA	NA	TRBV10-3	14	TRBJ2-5	TGTGCCATTCAAGCGGGAATAGGGGGAGAGACCCAGTACTTC	CAIQAGIGGETQYF
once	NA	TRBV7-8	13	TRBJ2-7	TGTGCCAGCAGCTTAGGGGGCCCCTACGAGCAGTACTTC	CASSLGGPYEQYF
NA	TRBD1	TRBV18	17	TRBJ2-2	TGTGCCAGCTCATTGGGTTTGGCGACAGGGCCCACCGGGGAGCTGTTTTTT	CASSLGLATGPTGELFF